The 21 T cell receptor beta chains given below trace back to one sample, sequenced in a study of graft-versus-host responses after intestinal transplantation. Antigens of these TCRs are unknown. The repertoire was sequenced with immunoSEQ multiplex PCR; TCRdb's copy has only in-frame clones and lacks some. The table has roughly 98,000 clones, 90% to 95% seen once. Sequencing used unstimulated CD8+ T cells sorted from spleen or lymph node cells, obtained before transplant. These receptors originate from a human donor who was the organ donor for an intestinal transplant.

V gene TRBV13 combines with J gene TRBJ2-1, with 7 bases that match TRBD2. The CDR3 contains 15 residues. In germline, CDR1 is PRHDT, CDR2 FYEKMQ (reference sequence). The V segment lost 4 bases and the J segment 2 bases; nucleotides outside the gene matches: 5. CDR3 DNA sequence: TGTGCCAGCAGCTCCACGGGAGGCCCCTACAATGAGCAGTTCTTC. Protein product: CASSSTGGPYNEQFF.

This clone occurred once. Written as DNA, the CDR3 is TGTGCCAGCAGCCGAGAACCCCCTTCGGAGACCTTC. Amino acids: CASSREPPSETF. The chain couples TRBV6-6 to TRBJ1-2, with D unresolved. The germline V and J ends were trimmed by 6 bases and 14 bases, with 19 bases remaining between them. The length of the CDR3 is 12 residues. Looked up from germline, CDR1 is MNHNY and CDR2 is SVGAGI (reference sequence).

The chain has TRBV9 and TRBJ2-1, with 8 bases that match TRBD2. J gave up 8 bases and V 5 bases, and 6 bases lay outside the gene matches. CDR3 length: 13 residues. CDR1 and CDR2 (germline): SGDLS, YYNGEE. The CDR3 loop is CASRPGGADEQFF. The CDR3 DNA is TGTGCCAGCAGGCCCGGGGGGGCCGATGAGCAGTTCTTC.

The rearrangement links TRBV9 to TRBJ2-7, with 7 bases fitting TRBD2. Trimming removed 6 bases from V and 3 bases from J; junction bases left unmatched: 15. The CDR3 consists of 16 residues. From germline, CDR1 is SGDLS and CDR2 YYNGEE. This CDR3 reads CASKGWYRSSGYEQYF. The CDR3, as DNA: TGTGCCAGCAAGGGGTGGTATCGGTCTAGCGGCTACGAGCAGTACTTC.

A note on this clone: This sample also contains other DNA sequences that code for the same CDR3. The V and J genes are TRBV7-9 and TRBJ2-5; 14 positions agree with TRBD2. The CDR3 spans 16 residues. The ends lost 3 bases at V and 5 bases at J; junction bases unmatched: 5. CDR1 is SEHNR, CDR2 FQNEAQ, per germline (reference sequence). The CDR3 is CASSLGTSGGPETQYF. CDR3 nucleotides: TGTGCCAGCAGCTTGGGGACTAGCGGGGGCCCCGAGACCCAGTACTTC. The complete variable domain, with remaining parts taken from reference TRBV7-9 and TRBJ2-5, reads DTGVSQNPRHKITKRGQNVTFRCDPISEHNRLYWYRQTLGQGPEFLTYFQNEAQLEKSRLLSDRFSAERPKGSFSTLEIQRTEQGDSAMYLCASSLGTSGGPETQYFGPGTRLLVL.

The chain couples TRBV7-9 to TRBJ2-1; D gene ambiguous. Germline CDR1 reads SEHNR; CDR2 reads FQNEAQ (reference sequence). Trimming removed 2 bases at V and 5 bases at J, with 7 bases between. The CDR3 is 13 amino acids. The CDR3 DNA is TGTGCCAGCAGCTTAACATTTAACAATGAGCAGTTCTTC. This codes for CASSLTFNNEQFF. Full variable domain (remainder filled in from reference TRBV7-9 and TRBJ2-1): DTGVSQNPRHKITKRGQNVTFRCDPISEHNRLYWYRQTLGQGPEFLTYFQNEAQLEKSRLLSDRFSAERPKGSFSTLEIQRTEQGDSAMYLCASSLTFNNEQFFGPGTRLTVL.

As for this clone: Different DNA sequences within this sample yield the same CDR3. The chain employs TRBV27 and TRBJ1-2; 8 bases are shared with TRBD1. There are 14 residues in the CDR3. Trimming cost V 2 bases and J 2 bases; bases outside gene matches: 1. The germline V gene has CDR1 MNHEY and CDR2 SMNVEV (reference sequence). DNA of the CDR3: TGTGCCAGCAGTTTAACAGGGGGGAACTATGGCTACACCTTC. Protein product: CASSLTGGNYGYTF.

The V and J genes are TRBV4-3 and TRBJ2-1; a possible D gene is TRBD2 (5 bases). The ends were cut back, 4 bases at V and 8 bases at J, with 15 bases in the middle. Germline V gene lookup returns CDR1 LGHNA and CDR2 YSLEER. The CDR3 has 14 amino acids. The CDR3 sequence: CASSPTIGVYEQFF. CDR3 in DNA: TGCGCCAGCAGCCCTACAATCGGGGTGTATGAGCAGTTCTTC.

V gene TRBV7-9 combines with J gene TRBJ2-1; possible D gene TRBD2, 5 bases. There are 12 residues in the CDR3. V was cut by 1 base and J by 9 bases, with 7 bases left in between. In germline, CDR1 is SEHNR, CDR2 FQNEAQ (reference sequence). The CDR3 DNA follows: TGTGCCAGCAGCTTAGGAGGGAGTGAGCAGTTCTTC. Amino acids: CASSLGGSEQFF. The whole variable domain, remainder taken from reference TRBV7-9 and TRBJ2-1, is DTGVSQNPRHKITKRGQNVTFRCDPISEHNRLYWYRQTLGQGPEFLTYFQNEAQLEKSRLLSDRFSAERPKGSFSTLEIQRTEQGDSAMYLCASSLGGSEQFFGPGTRLTVL.

This clone was counted a single time. The genes are TRBV19 and TRBJ2-7; D is possibly TRBD2 (7 bases). The CDR3 runs to 14 residues. Trimming removed 5 bases at V and 2 bases at J, with 13 bases between. Germline CDR1 is LNHDA and CDR2 is SQIVND (reference sequence). CDR3: CASSGLGGTYEQYF. CDR3 DNA sequence: TGTGCCAGTAGTGGACTAGGGGGAACCTACGAGCAGTACTTC.

The V and J genes are TRBV5-1 and TRBJ1-2; D may be TRBD1 (6 bases). The V end lost 6 bases, the J end lost 4 bases, and 16 bases lay between the germline ends. Per germline, CDR1 SGHRS and CDR2 YFSETQ. The CDR3 is 14 amino acids. CDR3 in amino acids: CASTPAQGLYGYTF. CDR3 bases: TGCGCCAGCACCCCGGCACAGGGCCTCTATGGCTACACCTTC.

This chain links TRBV11-3 with TRBJ1-4; perhaps TRBD1 as D (5 bases). Germline CDR1 SGHNT, CDR2 YENEEA. V was cut by 5 bases and J by 8 bases, with 30 bases left in between. The CDR3 length is 19 residues. CDR3 in amino acids: CASSPTTIVPQGKGEKLFF. DNA for the CDR3: TGTGCCAGCAGCCCCACTACCATCGTTCCGCAGGGAAAAGGCGAAAAACTGTTTTTT.

The rearrangement uses TRBV5-4 and TRBJ2-1; 9 positions agree with TRBD2. V was clipped by 1 base and J by 5 bases; unmatched bases: 1. CDR1 is SGHNT, CDR2 YYREEE, per germline (reference sequence). The CDR3 is made up of 14 amino acids. The CDR3 loop reads CASSLPSGDNEQFF. The CDR3 DNA sequence: TGTGCCAGCAGCTTGCCTAGCGGGGACAATGAGCAGTTCTTC.

The gene calls are TRBV6-5 and TRBJ2-5; D uncertain. V lost 2 bases to trimming and J lost 3 bases, with 7 bases between them. Germline CDR1 reads MNHEY; CDR2 reads SVGAGI. This CDR3 is built from 13 residues. The CDR3 sequence: CASSYDSEETQYF. The CDR3 DNA reads TGTGCCAGCAGTTACGATTCGGAAGAGACCCAGTACTTC.

The V and J genes are TRBV6-1 and TRBJ1-5; D is unclear. The V end was cut by 7 bases, the J end by 6 bases, with 16 bases between. The germline gives CDR1 MNHNS, CDR2 SASEGT. This CDR3 has 14 residues. The CDR3 coding sequence is TGTGCCAGCACTAAGAGGGAACAATTTCAGCCCCAGCATTTT. This encodes CASTKREQFQPQHF.

The chain has TRBV29-1 and TRBJ2-1; 11 nucleotides align to TRBD2. Germline lookup yields CDR1 SQVTM and CDR2 ANQGSEA. The junction had 11 bases not matched to a gene; V was cut back by 8 bases and J by 5 bases. There are 15 residues in the CDR3. CDR3 DNA: TGCAGCCTGGCTGGGACTAGCGGATTTCACAATGAGCAGTTCTTC. Protein product: CSLAGTSGFHNEQFF.

V is TRBV4-2 and J is TRBJ1-4, with TRBD1 matching over 7 bases. The V gene end was trimmed by 3 bases and the J gene end by 2 bases; junction bases not matched to a gene: 18. The germline gives CDR1 LGHNA, CDR2 YNFKEQ. CDR3 size: 20 residues. DNA for the CDR3: TGTGCCAGCAGCCAGTGGCGGGTAGAGACAGGGATTTTCACTAATGAAAAACTGTTTTTT. This sequence encodes CASSQWRVETGIFTNEKLFF.

This sequence joins TRBV15 and TRBJ2-3; tentative D call: TRBD1 (6 bases). The V end was cut by 1 base, the J end by 5 bases, with 25 bases between. The CDR3 contains 19 residues. Germline assignment: CDR1 LNHNV and CDR2 YYDKDF (reference sequence). The CDR3 DNA follows: TGTGCCACCAGCAGAGGCTTTCCTCCTGCAGGGGCTAGGCGAGATACGCAGTATTTT. It translates to CATSRGFPPAGARRDTQYF.

The gene calls are TRBV15 and TRBJ2-5; 7 bases are shared with TRBD2. Germline loops: CDR1 LNHNV, CDR2 YYDKDF (reference sequence). The CDR3 runs to 14 residues. V lost 3 bases and J lost 3; bases outside the gene matches: 4. This CDR3 is CATSRAGTKETQYF. Written as DNA, the CDR3 is TGTGCCACCAGCAGGGCCGGGACTAAAGAGACCCAGTACTTC.

The rearrangement links TRBV4-1 to TRBJ2-1; D perhaps matches TRBD1 (7 bases). Trimming left V 4 bases short and J 6 bases short, with 13 bases between. The CDR3 extends over 14 amino acids. CDR1 and CDR2 (germline): MGHRA, YSYEKL. The CDR3: CASSPGQEGNEQFF. CDR3 sequence (DNA): TGCGCCAGCAGCCCTGGACAGGAGGGCAATGAGCAGTTCTTC.

This chain uses TRBV5-6 with TRBJ1-5; 8 nucleotides align to TRBD1. The V segment lost 5 bases and the J segment 3 bases; nucleotides outside the gene matches: 4. The germline V gene has CDR1 SGHDT and CDR2 YYEEEE. The CDR3 runs to 14 residues. The CDR3 region is CASSDRGYNQPQHF. The CDR3 DNA follows: TGTGCCAGCAGTGACAGGGGTTACAATCAGCCCCAGCATTTT.